A selection of T cell receptor beta chains follows, all from one sample in a study of blood T cell repertoires in COVID-19. Some clones are missing from TCRdb's copy, which holds only in-frame ones; the method was immunoSEQ multiplex PCR. The data contain some 300,000 clones, about 87% of them singletons. The sample taken for sequencing was peripheral blood. These receptors were collected from a woman between 25 and 40 years old who had recovered from COVID-19. The CDR3 runs from the conserved cysteine through the conserved F or W. The D gene is left open where the match is weak. Size tells how often a clone was seen (once, few, many) or the class of an expanded clone, and some rows leave it out.

d_gene: NA; j_gene: TRBJ2-1; v_gene: TRBV6-2/TRBV6-3; abundance: NA; CDR3nt: TGTGCCAGCAGTTACGTTCTTGTTTTAGATGAGCAGTTCTTC; CDR3aa: CASSYVLVLDEQFF
d_gene: TRBD1; j_gene: TRBJ2-3; v_gene: TRBV7-3; abundance: NA; CDR3nt: TGTGCCAGCAGCGTCACAGGGGTTGGGACAGATACGCAGTATTTT; CDR3aa: CASSVTGVGTDTQYF
d_gene: NA; j_gene: TRBJ2-5; v_gene: TRBV7-8; abundance: NA; CDR3nt: TGTGCCAGCAGCACCCGCGGCATACGGGAGACCCAGTACTTC; CDR3aa: CASSTRGIRETQYF
d_gene: TRBD1; j_gene: TRBJ1-1; v_gene: TRBV2; abundance: NA; CDR3nt: TGTGCCAGCAGGGTTGACAGGGCGAACACTGAAGCTTTCTTT; CDR3aa: CASRVDRANTEAFF
d_gene: NA; j_gene: TRBJ2-7; v_gene: TRBV19; abundance: once; CDR3nt: TGTGCCAGTACCATGAGCGGACAGAGCTACGAGCAGTACTTC; CDR3aa: CASTMSGQSYEQYF
d_gene: NA; j_gene: TRBJ1-4; v_gene: TRBV20-1; abundance: NA; CDR3nt: TGCAGTGCGCGAATATCAGAAAAACTGTTTTTT; CDR3aa: CSARISEKLFF
d_gene: TRBD1; j_gene: TRBJ2-5; v_gene: TRBV5-1; abundance: NA; CDR3nt: TGCGCCAGCGGTACAGGGGGCGCAATAGAGACCCAGTACTTC; CDR3aa: CASGTGGAIETQYF
d_gene: TRBD1; j_gene: TRBJ1-3; v_gene: TRBV29-1; abundance: once; CDR3nt: TGCAGCGTTTTGGACAGGCCCTCTGGAAACACCATATATTTT; CDR3aa: CSVLDRPSGNTIYF
d_gene: TRBD1; j_gene: TRBJ1-4; v_gene: TRBV28; abundance: NA; CDR3nt: TGTGCCAGCACCGCCGGGACAGGGGTGAAGGAACTGTTTTTT; CDR3aa: CASTAGTGVKELFF
d_gene: NA; j_gene: TRBJ1-1; v_gene: TRBV12-3/TRBV12-4; abundance: NA; CDR3nt: TGTGCCAGCAGTTTAGACAGATTTACTGAAGCTTTCTTT; CDR3aa: CASSLDRFTEAFF
d_gene: NA; j_gene: TRBJ2-2; v_gene: TRBV2; abundance: few; CDR3nt: TGTGCCAGCAGTGCCTACACCGGGGAGCTGTTTTTT; CDR3aa: CASSAYTGELFF
d_gene: NA; j_gene: TRBJ2-6; v_gene: TRBV10-3; abundance: NA; CDR3nt: TGTGCCATCAGCGGGGTCCTCTCTGGGGCCAACGTCCTGACTTTC; CDR3aa: CAISGVLSGANVLTF
d_gene: TRBD2; j_gene: TRBJ2-4; v_gene: TRBV3-1/TRBV3-2; abundance: NA; CDR3nt: TGTGCCAGCAGCCAAGCCGGACTAGCGAGGCACTTC; CDR3aa: CASSQAGLARHF
d_gene: NA; j_gene: TRBJ1-2; v_gene: TRBV27; abundance: NA; CDR3nt: TGTGCCAGCAGTCTTTCTCCCTCGGGGTTATTTGGCTACACCTTC; CDR3aa: CASSLSPSGLFGYTF
d_gene: TRBD1; j_gene: TRBJ1-1; v_gene: TRBV18; abundance: NA; CDR3nt: TGTGCCAGCTCACCGGGACAGCTCTACGCCTCAGCTTTCTTT; CDR3aa: CASSPGQLYASAFF
d_gene: TRBD1; j_gene: TRBJ2-7; v_gene: TRBV27; abundance: once; CDR3nt: TGTACCAGCAGTTTAGGGACAGGGGTCTCCTACGAGCAGTACTTC; CDR3aa: CTSSLGTGVSYEQYF
d_gene: NA; j_gene: TRBJ1-4; v_gene: TRBV2; abundance: NA; CDR3nt: TGTGCCACCACAGGGAACCCAAGTGAAAAACTGTTTTTT; CDR3aa: CATTGNPSEKLFF
d_gene: NA; j_gene: TRBJ2-1; v_gene: TRBV19; abundance: NA; CDR3nt: TGTGCCAGTAGTGCGTGGTCCTCCTACAATGAGCAGTTCTTC; CDR3aa: CASSAWSSYNEQFF
d_gene: NA; j_gene: TRBJ1-6; v_gene: TRBV5-6; abundance: NA; CDR3nt: TGTGCCAGCAGCTTGGCCCGGCGGGCAGGGGAATATGGGTCCCTCCACTTT; CDR3aa: CASSLARRAGEYGSLHF
d_gene: NA; j_gene: TRBJ2-3; v_gene: TRBV29-1; abundance: NA; CDR3nt: TGCAGCGTTCCCAGGGGTACAGATACGCAGTATTTT; CDR3aa: CSVPRGTDTQYF
d_gene: NA; j_gene: TRBJ1-3; v_gene: TRBV29-1; abundance: NA; CDR3nt: TGCAGCGTGGACACATTTAACCCCGGAAACACCATATATTTT; CDR3aa: CSVDTFNPGNTIYF
d_gene: NA; j_gene: TRBJ1-1; v_gene: TRBV27; abundance: NA; CDR3nt: TGTGCCAGCAGCGTTAACAGCTACAGACTGAACACTGAAGCTTTCTTT; CDR3aa: CASSVNSYRLNTEAFF
d_gene: TRBD2; j_gene: TRBJ2-3; v_gene: TRBV6-4; abundance: few; CDR3nt: TGTGCCAGCTCTAGCGGGATTAGCACAGATACGCAGTATTTT; CDR3aa: CASSSGISTDTQYF
d_gene: TRBD1; j_gene: TRBJ2-3; v_gene: TRBV24-1; abundance: NA; CDR3nt: TGTGCCACCAGTGGTGTGGACCCCGGGACAGGTAGCACAGATACGCAGTATTTT; CDR3aa: CATSGVDPGTGSTDTQYF
d_gene: NA; j_gene: TRBJ2-7; v_gene: TRBV10-3; abundance: NA; CDR3nt: TGTGCCATCAGTGAACCCGGGGGGCCTTCCTACGAGCAGTACTTC; CDR3aa: CAISEPGGPSYEQYF
d_gene: NA; j_gene: TRBJ1-4; v_gene: TRBV6-5; abundance: NA; CDR3nt: TGTGCCAGCAGTTACTCGAGGGGGAATGAAAAACTGTTTTTT; CDR3aa: CASSYSRGNEKLFF
d_gene: TRBD2; j_gene: TRBJ2-3; v_gene: TRBV7-3; abundance: NA; CDR3nt: TGTGCCAGCAGCCCCGGGGCTAGCGGGGGAACAGATACGCAGTATTTT; CDR3aa: CASSPGASGGTDTQYF
d_gene: NA; j_gene: TRBJ2-7; v_gene: TRBV1; abundance: NA; CDR3nt: TGCACCAGCAGCCAAGAGCGGGGGGGCCAGGTTTACGAGCAGTACTTC; CDR3aa: CTSSQERGGQVYEQYF
d_gene: NA; j_gene: TRBJ1-6; v_gene: TRBV30; abundance: NA; CDR3nt: TGTGCCCGGAGCGAAGCCCCTAGCTATTCACCCCTCCACTTT; CDR3aa: CARSEAPSYSPLHF
d_gene: TRBD1; j_gene: TRBJ1-2; v_gene: TRBV14; abundance: NA; CDR3nt: TGTGCCAGCAGCCACTGGACAGGCTCCTATGGCTACACCTTC; CDR3aa: CASSHWTGSYGYTF
d_gene: TRBD1; j_gene: TRBJ1-2; v_gene: TRBV14; abundance: NA; CDR3nt: TGTGCCAGCAGCCAAGATATGGCCGGGACAGGGGATGGCTACACCTTC; CDR3aa: CASSQDMAGTGDGYTF
d_gene: TRBD1; j_gene: TRBJ1-3; v_gene: TRBV5-8; abundance: NA; CDR3nt: TGTGCCAGCAGTTTGGACAGGGCGGCGGGAAACACCATATATTTT; CDR3aa: CASSLDRAAGNTIYF
d_gene: TRBD1; j_gene: TRBJ1-1; v_gene: TRBV9; abundance: NA; CDR3nt: TGTGCCAGCAGTGGTCCAAGGACAGGGAGGTCTGAAGCTTTCTTT; CDR3aa: CASSGPRTGRSEAFF
d_gene: NA; j_gene: TRBJ1-5; v_gene: TRBV5-6; abundance: NA; CDR3nt: TGTGCCAGCAGCTTGCAGAAAGGGGGAGTTCCCGATAGCAATCAGCCCCAGCATTTT; CDR3aa: CASSLQKGGVPDSNQPQHF
d_gene: TRBD1; j_gene: TRBJ1-6; v_gene: TRBV10-3; abundance: NA; CDR3nt: TGTGCCATCAGTGACCGGGACAGAAAGAGTTCACCCCTCCACTTT; CDR3aa: CAISDRDRKSSPLHF
d_gene: NA; j_gene: TRBJ2-7; v_gene: TRBV28; abundance: NA; CDR3nt: TGTGCCAGCAGTTTAAGTTCAGGTTACGAGCAGTACTTC; CDR3aa: CASSLSSGYEQYF
d_gene: TRBD2; j_gene: TRBJ2-3; v_gene: TRBV30; abundance: NA; CDR3nt: TGTGCCTGGAGTTTAATCCCGGGACTAGCGGGGGGGCGACCAGATACGCAGTATTTT; CDR3aa: CAWSLIPGLAGGRPDTQYF
d_gene: NA; j_gene: TRBJ2-7; v_gene: TRBV15; abundance: NA; CDR3nt: TGTGCCACCAGCAGAGACGCGGGGAAGCTCCTACACTACGAGCAGTACTTC; CDR3aa: CATSRDAGKLLHYEQYF
d_gene: TRBD1; j_gene: TRBJ1-1; v_gene: TRBV19; abundance: once; CDR3nt: TGTGCCAGTAGTATAGCGCCGGGACAGGGGCGGAACACTGAAGCTTTCTTT; CDR3aa: CASSIAPGQGRNTEAFF
d_gene: NA; j_gene: TRBJ1-2; v_gene: TRBV2; abundance: NA; CDR3nt: TGTGCCAGCAGTGAAGGGGAGGCCCTATCCGGCTACACCTTC; CDR3aa: CASSEGEALSGYTF
d_gene: TRBD1; j_gene: TRBJ2-7; v_gene: TRBV27; abundance: NA; CDR3nt: TGTGCCAGCAGTTTCGGGACAGGATACTCCTACGAGCAGTACTTC; CDR3aa: CASSFGTGYSYEQYF
d_gene: TRBD2; j_gene: TRBJ2-7; v_gene: TRBV5-1; abundance: NA; CDR3nt: TGCGCCAGCAGCTCAGGACTAGCGGGGCCGGGGGAGCAGTACTTC; CDR3aa: CASSSGLAGPGEQYF
d_gene: TRBD1; j_gene: TRBJ1-2; v_gene: TRBV5-1; abundance: NA; CDR3nt: TGCGCCAGCAGCTTCACAGGGGGTTCTGATGGCTACACCTTC; CDR3aa: CASSFTGGSDGYTF